This TCR beta chain is from a study of blood T cell repertoires in COVID-19. Study-level background: Sites across the United States, Italy and Spain contributed samples from acute and convalescent COVID-19. PBMCs, B-cell-depleted T cells, or T cells provided the cDNA or gDNA that made up the material.

Looked up from germline, CDR1 is SGDLS and CDR2 is YYNGEE. V trimming: 3 bases; J trimming: 6 bases; junction bases outside the gene matches: 7. The CDR3 totals 15 residues. Assay used: immunoSEQ multiplex PCR; TCRdb lists only in-frame clones, some missing. The table lists tens of thousands of clones, 80% to 85% of them singletons. The V call is TRBV9, the J call TRBJ2-3, with 10 bases lining up with TRBD1. Specimen: peripheral blood. The receptor was derived from a woman in her sixties or seventies with acute or convalescent COVID-19. In DNA, the CDR3 is TGTGCCAGCAGCGCCGGGGACAGGGGACGGGATACGCAGTATTTT. Translation: CASSAGDRGRDTQYF.